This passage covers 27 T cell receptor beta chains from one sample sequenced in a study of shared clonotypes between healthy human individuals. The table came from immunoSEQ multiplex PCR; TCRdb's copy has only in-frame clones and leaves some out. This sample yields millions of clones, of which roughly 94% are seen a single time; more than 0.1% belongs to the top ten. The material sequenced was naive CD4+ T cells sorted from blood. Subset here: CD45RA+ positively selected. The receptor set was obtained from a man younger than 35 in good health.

CDR3: CASSYGEGAYEQYF. The CDR3 DNA reads TGTGCCAGCAGTTACGGGGAGGGTGCCTACGAGCAGTACTTC. The chain joins TRBV6-6 to TRBJ2-7; 7 positions match TRBD2. CDR3 size: 14 residues. Germline lookup yields CDR1 MNHNY and CDR2 SVGAGI (reference sequence). J lost 2 bases, V lost 2 bases, and 3 bases had no gene match.

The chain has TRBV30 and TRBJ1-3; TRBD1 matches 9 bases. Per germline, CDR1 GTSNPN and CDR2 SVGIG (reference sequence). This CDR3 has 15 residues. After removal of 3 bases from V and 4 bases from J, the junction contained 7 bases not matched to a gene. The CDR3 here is CAWRTGGSSGNTIYF. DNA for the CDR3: TGTGCCTGGAGAACAGGGGGCTCGTCAGGAAACACCATATATTTT.

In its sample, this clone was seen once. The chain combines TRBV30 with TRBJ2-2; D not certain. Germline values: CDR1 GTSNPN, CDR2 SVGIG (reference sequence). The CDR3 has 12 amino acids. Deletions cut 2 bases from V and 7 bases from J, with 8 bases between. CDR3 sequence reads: CAWSIGIGELFF. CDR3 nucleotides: TGTGCCTGGAGTATAGGGATCGGGGAGCTGTTTTTT. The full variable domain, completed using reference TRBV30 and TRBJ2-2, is SQTIHQWPATLVQPVGSPLSLECTVEGTSNPNLYWYRQAAGRGLQLLFYSVGIGQISSEVPQNLSASRPQDRQFILSSKKLLLSDSGFYLCAWSIGIGELFFGEGSRLTVL.

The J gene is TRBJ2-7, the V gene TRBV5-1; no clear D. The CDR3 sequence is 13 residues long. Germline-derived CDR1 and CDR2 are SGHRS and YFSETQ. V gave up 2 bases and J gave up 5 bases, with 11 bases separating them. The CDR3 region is CASSLGYENEQYF. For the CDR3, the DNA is TGCGCCAGCAGCTTAGGGTATGAGAACGAGCAGTACTTC.

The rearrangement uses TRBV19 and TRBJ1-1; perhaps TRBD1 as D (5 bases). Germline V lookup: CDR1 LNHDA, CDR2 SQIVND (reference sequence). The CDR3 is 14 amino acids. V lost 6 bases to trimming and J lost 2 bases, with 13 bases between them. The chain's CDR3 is CASSLGGKNTEAFF. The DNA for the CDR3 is TGTGCCAGTAGCCTTGGGGGGAAAAACACTGAAGCTTTCTTT.

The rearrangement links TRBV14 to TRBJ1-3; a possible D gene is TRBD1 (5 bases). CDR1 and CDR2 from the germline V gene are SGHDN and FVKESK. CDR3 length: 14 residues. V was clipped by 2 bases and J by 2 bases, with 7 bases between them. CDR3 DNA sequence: TGTGCCAGCAGCCAAAGAGGGGCTGGAAACACCATATATTTT. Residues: CASSQRGAGNTIYF.

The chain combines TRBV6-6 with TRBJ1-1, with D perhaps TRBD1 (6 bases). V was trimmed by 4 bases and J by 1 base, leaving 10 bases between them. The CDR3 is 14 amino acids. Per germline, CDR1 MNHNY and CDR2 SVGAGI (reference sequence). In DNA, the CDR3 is TGTGCCAGCAGTTTTCAGGGGACGAACACTGAAGCTTTCTTT. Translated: CASSFQGTNTEAFF.

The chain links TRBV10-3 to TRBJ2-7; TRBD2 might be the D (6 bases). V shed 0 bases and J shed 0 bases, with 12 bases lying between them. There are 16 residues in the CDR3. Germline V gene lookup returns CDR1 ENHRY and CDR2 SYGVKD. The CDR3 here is CAISESGLTSSYEQYF. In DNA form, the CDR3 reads TGTGCCATCAGTGAGTCGGGGCTGACTAGCTCCTACGAGCAGTACTTC.

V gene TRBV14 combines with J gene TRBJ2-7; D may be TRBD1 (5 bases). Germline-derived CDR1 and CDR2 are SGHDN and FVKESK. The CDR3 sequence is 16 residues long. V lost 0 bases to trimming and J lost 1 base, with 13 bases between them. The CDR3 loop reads CASSQERGRVSYEQYF. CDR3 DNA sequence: TGTGCCAGCAGCCAAGAACGAGGCAGGGTATCCTACGAGCAGTACTTC.

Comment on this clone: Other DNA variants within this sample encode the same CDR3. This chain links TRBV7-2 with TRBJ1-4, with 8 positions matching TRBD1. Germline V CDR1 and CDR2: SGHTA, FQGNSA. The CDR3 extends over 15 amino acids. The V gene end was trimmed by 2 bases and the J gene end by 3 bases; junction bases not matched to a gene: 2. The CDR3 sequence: CASSLQGAANEKLFF. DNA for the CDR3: TGTGCCAGCAGCTTACAGGGGGCAGCTAATGAAAAACTGTTTTTT. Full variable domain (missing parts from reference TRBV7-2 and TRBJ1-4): GAGVSQSPSNKVTEKGKDVELRCDPISGHTALYWYRQSLGQGLEFLIYFQGNSAPDKSGLPSDRFSAERTGGSVSTLTIQRTQQEDSAVYLCASSLQGAANEKLFFGSGTQLSVL.

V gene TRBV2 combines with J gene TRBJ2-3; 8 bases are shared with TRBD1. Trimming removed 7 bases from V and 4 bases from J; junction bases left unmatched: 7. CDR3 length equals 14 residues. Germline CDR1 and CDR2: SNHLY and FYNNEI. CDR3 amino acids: CASTPGQASDTQYF. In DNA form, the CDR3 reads TGTGCCAGCACCCCGGGACAGGCTTCAGATACGCAGTATTTT.

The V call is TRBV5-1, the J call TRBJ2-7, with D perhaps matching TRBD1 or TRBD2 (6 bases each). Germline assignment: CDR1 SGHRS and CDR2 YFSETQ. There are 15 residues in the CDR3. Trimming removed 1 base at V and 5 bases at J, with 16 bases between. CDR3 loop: CASSLPRGRTDEQYF. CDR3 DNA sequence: TGCGCCAGCAGCTTGCCCCGGGGGCGGACAGACGAGCAGTACTTC.

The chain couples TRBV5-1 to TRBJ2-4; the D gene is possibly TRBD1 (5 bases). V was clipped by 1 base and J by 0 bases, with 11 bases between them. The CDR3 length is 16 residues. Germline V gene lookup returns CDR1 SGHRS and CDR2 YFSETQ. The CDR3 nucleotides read TGCGCCAGCAGCTTGACAGGTCCCCAAGCCAAAAACATTCAGTACTTC. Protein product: CASSLTGPQAKNIQYF. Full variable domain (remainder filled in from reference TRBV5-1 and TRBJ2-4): KAGVTQTPRYLIKTRGQQVTLSCSPISGHRSVSWYQQTPGQGLQFLFEYFSETQRNKGNFPGRFSGRQFSNSRSEMNVSTLELGDSALYLCASSLTGPQAKNIQYFGAGTRLSVL.

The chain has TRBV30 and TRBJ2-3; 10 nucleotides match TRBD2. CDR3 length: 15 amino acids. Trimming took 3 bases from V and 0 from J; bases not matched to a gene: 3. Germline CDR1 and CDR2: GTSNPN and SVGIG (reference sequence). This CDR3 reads CAWSQTSGSTDTQYF. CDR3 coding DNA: TGTGCCTGGAGCCAGACTAGCGGGAGCACAGATACGCAGTATTTT. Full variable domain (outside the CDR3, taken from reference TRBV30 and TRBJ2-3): SQTIHQWPATLVQPVGSPLSLECTVEGTSNPNLYWYRQAAGRGLQLLFYSVGIGQISSEVPQNLSASRPQDRQFILSSKKLLLSDSGFYLCAWSQTSGSTDTQYFGPGTRLTVL.

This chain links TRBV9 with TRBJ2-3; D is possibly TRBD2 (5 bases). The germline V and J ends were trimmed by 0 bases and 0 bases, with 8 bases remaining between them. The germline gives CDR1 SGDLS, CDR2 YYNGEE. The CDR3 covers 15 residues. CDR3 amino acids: CASSVEGVSTDTQYF. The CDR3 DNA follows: TGTGCCAGCAGCGTAGAGGGAGTCAGCACAGATACGCAGTATTTT.

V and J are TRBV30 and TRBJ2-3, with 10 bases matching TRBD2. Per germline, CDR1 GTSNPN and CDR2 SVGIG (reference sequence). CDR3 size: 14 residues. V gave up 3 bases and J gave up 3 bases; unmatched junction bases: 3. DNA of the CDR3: TGTGCCTGGAGCAGGACTAGCGGAACAGATACGCAGTATTTT. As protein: CAWSRTSGTDTQYF.

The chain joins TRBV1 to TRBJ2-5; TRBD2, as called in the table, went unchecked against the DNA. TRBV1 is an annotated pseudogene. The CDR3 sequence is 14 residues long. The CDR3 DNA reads TGCACCAGCAGCCGAGCGGAGCTCCAAGAGACCCAGTACTTC. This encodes CTSSRAELQETQYF.

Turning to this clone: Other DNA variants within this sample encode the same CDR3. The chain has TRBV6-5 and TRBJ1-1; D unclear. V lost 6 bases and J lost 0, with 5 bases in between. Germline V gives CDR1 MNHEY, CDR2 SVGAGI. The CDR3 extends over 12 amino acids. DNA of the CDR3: TGTGCCAGCAGCACGGTGAACACTGAAGCTTTCTTT. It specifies CASSTVNTEAFF.

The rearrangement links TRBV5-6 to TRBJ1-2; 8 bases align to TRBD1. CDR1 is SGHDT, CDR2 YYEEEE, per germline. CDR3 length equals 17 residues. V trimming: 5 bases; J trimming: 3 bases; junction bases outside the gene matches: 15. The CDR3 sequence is CASSSGLWTGSYYGYTF. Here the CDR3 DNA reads TGTGCCAGCAGTTCCGGCCTTTGGACAGGGAGCTACTATGGCTACACCTTC. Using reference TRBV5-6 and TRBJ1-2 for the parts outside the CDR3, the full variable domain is DAGVTQSPTHLIKTRGQQVTLRCSPKSGHDTVSWYQQALGQGPQFIFQYYEEEERQRGNFPDRFSGHQFPNYSSELNVNALLLGDSALYLCASSSGLWTGSYYGYTFGSGTRLTVV.

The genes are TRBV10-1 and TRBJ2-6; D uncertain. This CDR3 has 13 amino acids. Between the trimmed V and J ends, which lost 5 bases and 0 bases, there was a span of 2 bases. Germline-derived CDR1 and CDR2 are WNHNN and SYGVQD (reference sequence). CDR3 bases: TGCGCCAGCAGTAGCTCTGGGGCCAACGTCCTGACTTTC. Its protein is CASSSSGANVLTF.

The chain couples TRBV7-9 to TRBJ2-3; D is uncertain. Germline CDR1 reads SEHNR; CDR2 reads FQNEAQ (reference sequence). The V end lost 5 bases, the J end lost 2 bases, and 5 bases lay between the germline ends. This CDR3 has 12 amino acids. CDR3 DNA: TGTGCCAGCAGCGTCAACACAGATACGCAGTATTTT. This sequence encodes CASSVNTDTQYF.

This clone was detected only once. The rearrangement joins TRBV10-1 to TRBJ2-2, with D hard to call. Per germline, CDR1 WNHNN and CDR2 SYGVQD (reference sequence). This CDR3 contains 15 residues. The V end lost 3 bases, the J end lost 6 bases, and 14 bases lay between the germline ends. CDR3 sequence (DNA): TGCGCCAGCAGTGACTCCGGACGTAATCCCGGGGAGCTGTTTTTT. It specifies CASSDSGRNPGELFF.

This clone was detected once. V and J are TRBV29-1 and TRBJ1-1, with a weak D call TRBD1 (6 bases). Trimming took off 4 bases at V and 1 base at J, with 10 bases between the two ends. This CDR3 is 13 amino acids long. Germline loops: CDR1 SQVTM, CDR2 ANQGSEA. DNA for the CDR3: TGCAGCGTTGCGAAAGGGGGGAACACTGAAGCTTTCTTT. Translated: CSVAKGGNTEAFF.

The CDR3 region is CASSRQGDNTEAFF. The DNA for the CDR3 is TGTGCCAGCTCACGACAGGGCGATAACACTGAAGCTTTCTTT. This sequence joins TRBV18 and TRBJ1-1, with TRBD1 matching 7 bases. Trimming cost V 4 bases and J 2 bases; bases outside gene matches: 4. Looked up from germline, CDR1 is KGHSH and CDR2 is LQKENI. The CDR3 is 14 residues long.

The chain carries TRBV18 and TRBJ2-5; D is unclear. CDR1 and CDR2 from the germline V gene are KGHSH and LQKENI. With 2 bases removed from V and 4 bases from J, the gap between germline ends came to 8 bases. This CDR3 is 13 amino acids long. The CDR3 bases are TGTGCCAGCTCACCAGGGCTCCCAGAGACCCAGTACTTC. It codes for CASSPGLPETQYF.

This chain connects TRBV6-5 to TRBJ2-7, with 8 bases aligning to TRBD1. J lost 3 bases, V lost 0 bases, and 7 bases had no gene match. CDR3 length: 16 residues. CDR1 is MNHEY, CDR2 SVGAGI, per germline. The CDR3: CASSYSTGTGLYEQYF. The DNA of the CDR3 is TGTGCCAGCAGTTACTCGACGGGGACAGGACTCTACGAGCAGTACTTC.

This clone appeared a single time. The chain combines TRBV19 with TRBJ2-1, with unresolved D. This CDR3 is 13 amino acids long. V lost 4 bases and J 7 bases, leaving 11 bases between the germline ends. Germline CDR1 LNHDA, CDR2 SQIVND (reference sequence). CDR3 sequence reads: CASSRLPGNEQFF. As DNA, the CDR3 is TGTGCCAGTAGTAGGCTCCCCGGGAATGAGCAGTTCTTC.